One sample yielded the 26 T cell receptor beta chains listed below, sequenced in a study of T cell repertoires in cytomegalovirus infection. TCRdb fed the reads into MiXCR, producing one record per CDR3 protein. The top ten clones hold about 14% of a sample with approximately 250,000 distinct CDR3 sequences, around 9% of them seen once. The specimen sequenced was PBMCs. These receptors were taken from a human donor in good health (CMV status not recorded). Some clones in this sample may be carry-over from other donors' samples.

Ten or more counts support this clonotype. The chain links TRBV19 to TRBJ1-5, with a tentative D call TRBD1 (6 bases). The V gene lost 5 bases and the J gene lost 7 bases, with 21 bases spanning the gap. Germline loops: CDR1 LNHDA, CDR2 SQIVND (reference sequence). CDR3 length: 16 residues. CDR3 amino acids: CASSPRGGTTGQPQHF. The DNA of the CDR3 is TGTGCCAGTAGTCCTAGGGGGGGGACCACGGGGCAGCCCCAGCATTTT.

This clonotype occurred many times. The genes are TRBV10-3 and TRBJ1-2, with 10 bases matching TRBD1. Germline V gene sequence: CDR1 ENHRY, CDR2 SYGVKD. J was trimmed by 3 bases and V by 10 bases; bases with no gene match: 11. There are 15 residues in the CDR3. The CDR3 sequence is CATRNSGTGDYGYTF. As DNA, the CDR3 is TGTGCCACCCGCAATTCCGGGACAGGGGACTATGGCTACACCTTC.

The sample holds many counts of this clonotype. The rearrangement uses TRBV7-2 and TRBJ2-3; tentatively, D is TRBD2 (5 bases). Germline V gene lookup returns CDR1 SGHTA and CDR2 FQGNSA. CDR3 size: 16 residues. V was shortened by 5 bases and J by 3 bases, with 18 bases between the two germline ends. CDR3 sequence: CASSPPSRVGTDTQYF. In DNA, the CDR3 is TGTGCCAGCAGCCCACCTAGCCGAGTGGGGACAGATACGCAGTATTTT.

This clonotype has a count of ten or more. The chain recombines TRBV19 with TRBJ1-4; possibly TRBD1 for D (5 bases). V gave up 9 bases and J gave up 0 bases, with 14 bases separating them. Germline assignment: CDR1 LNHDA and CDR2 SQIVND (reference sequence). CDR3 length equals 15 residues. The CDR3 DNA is TGTGCCAGCTCGCCCGGGACGGCAACTAATGAAAAACTGTTTTTT. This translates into CASSPGTATNEKLFF. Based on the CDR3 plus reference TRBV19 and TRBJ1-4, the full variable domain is DGGITQSPKYLFRKEGQNVTLSCEQNLNHDAMYWYRQDPGQGLRLIYYSQIVNDFQKGDIAEGYSVSREKKESFPLTVTSAQKNPTAFYLCASSPGTATNEKLFFGSGTQLSVL.

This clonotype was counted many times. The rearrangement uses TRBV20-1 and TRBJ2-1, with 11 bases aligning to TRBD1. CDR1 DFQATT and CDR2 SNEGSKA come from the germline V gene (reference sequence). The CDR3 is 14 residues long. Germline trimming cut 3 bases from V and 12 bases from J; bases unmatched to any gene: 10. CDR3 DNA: TGCAGTGCTAGCGCCGGGACAGGGGGTCACGGGCAGTTCTTC. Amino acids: CSASAGTGGHGQFF.

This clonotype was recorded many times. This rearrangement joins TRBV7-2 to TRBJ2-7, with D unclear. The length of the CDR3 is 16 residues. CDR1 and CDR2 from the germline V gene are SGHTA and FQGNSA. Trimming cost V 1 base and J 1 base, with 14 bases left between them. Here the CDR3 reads CASSLEIDPISYEQYF. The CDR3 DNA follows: TGTGCCAGCAGCTTAGAGATAGACCCCATTTCCTACGAGCAGTACTTC.

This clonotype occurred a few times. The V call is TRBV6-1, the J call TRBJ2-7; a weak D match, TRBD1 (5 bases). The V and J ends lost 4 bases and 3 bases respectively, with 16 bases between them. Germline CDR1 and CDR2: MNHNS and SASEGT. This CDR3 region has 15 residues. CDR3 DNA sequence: TGTGCCAGCAGTGTAGGGCAGGGTTTTCGCTACGAGCAGTACTTC. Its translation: CASSVGQGFRYEQYF.

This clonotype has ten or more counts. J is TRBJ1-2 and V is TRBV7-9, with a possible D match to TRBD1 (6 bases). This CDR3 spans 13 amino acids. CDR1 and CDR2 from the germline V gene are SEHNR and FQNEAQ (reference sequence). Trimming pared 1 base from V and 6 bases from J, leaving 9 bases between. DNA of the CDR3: TGTGCCAGCAGCTTAGACAGGACAGATGGCTACACCTTC. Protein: CASSLDRTDGYTF.

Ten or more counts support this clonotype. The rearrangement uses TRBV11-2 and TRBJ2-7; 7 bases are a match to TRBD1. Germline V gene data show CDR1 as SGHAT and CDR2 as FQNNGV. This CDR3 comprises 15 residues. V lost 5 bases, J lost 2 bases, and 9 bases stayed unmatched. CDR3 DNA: TGTGCCAGCAGCCCCCGACAGGGACCTACCTACGAGCAGTACTTC. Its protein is CASSPRQGPTYEQYF.

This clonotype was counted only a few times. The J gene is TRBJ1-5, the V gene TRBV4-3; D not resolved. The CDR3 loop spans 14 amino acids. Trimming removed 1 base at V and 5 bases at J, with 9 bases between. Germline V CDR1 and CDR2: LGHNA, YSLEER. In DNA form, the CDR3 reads TGCGCCAGCAGCCAAGGAACCCATGATCAGCCCCAGCATTTT. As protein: CASSQGTHDQPQHF.

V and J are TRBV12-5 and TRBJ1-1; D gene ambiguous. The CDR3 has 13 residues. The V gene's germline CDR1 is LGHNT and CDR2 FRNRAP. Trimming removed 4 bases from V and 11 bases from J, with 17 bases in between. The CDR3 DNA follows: TGTGCTAGTGGTTCCGGAGGTAGCCCAGGTGCTTTCTTT. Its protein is CASGSGGSPGAFF. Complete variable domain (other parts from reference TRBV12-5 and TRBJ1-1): DARVTQTPRHKVTEMGQEVTMRCQPILGHNTVFWYRQTMMQGLELLAYFRNRAPLDDSGMPKDRFSAEMPDATLATLKIQPSEPRDSAVYFCASGSGGSPGAFFGQGTRLTVV.

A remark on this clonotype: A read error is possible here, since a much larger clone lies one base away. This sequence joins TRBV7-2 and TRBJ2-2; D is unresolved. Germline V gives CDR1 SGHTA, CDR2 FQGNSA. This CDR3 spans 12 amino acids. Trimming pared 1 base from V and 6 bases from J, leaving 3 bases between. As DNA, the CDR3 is TGTGCCAGCAGCTTAGTCCCCGGGGAGCTGTTTTTT. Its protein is CASSLVPGELFF.

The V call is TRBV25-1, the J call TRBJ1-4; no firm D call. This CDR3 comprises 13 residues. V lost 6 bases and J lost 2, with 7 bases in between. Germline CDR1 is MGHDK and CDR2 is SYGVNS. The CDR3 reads CASRKRTNEKLFF. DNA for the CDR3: TGTGCCAGCAGGAAACGGACTAATGAAAAACTGTTTTTT.

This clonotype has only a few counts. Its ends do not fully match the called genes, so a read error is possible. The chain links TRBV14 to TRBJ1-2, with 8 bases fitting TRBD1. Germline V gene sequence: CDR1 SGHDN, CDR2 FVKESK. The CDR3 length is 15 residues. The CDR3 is CASSQDGTGYYGYTF. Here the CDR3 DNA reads TGTGCCAGCAGCCAAGACGGGACAGGTTACTATGGTTACACCTTC.

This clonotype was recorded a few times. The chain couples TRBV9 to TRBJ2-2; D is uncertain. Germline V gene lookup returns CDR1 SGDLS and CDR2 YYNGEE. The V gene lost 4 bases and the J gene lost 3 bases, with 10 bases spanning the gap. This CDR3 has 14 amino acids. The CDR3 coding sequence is TGTGCCAGCAGCCCTCCACAAGACACCGGGGAGCTGTTTTTT. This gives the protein CASSPPQDTGELFF.

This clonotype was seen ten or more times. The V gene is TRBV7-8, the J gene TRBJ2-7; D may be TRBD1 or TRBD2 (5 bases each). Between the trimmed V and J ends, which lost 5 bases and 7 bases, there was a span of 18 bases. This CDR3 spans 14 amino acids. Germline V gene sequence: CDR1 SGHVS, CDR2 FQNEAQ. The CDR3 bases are TGTGCCAGCAGCCTCGGGACCAGAGTGGGAGAGCAGTACTTC. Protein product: CASSLGTRVGEQYF.

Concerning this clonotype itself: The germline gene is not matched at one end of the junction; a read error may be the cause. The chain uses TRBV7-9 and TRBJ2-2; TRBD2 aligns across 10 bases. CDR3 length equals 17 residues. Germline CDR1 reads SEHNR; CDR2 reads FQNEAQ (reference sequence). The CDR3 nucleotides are TGTGCCAGCAGCTTCGGGATAGCGGGGGGACTCACCTGGGAGCTGTTTTTT. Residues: CASSFGIAGGLTWELFF.

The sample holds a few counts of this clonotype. As DNA, the CDR3 is TGTGCCAGCAGTGAGTTGGTCAGCTCTGGGGCCAACGTCCTGACTTTC. Its translation: CASSELVSSGANVLTF. V usage is TRBV2 and J usage is TRBJ2-6; no clear D gene. CDR1 SNHLY and CDR2 FYNNEI come from the germline V gene. The CDR3 is made up of 16 amino acids. The V and J ends lost 3 bases and 0 bases respectively, with 9 bases between them.

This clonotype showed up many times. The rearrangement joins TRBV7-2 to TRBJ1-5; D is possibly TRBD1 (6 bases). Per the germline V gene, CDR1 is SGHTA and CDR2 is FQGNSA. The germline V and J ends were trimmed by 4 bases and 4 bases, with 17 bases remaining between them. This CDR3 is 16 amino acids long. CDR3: CASSSPTGGPNQPQHF. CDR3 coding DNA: TGTGCCAGCAGCTCTCCCACCGGGGGGCCTAATCAGCCCCAGCATTTT.

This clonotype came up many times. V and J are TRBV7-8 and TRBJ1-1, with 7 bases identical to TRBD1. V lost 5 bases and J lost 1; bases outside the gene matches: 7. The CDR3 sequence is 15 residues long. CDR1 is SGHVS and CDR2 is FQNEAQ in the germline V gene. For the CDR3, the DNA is TGTGCCAGCAGCATAACCGGGACAGCGAACACTGAAGCTTTCTTT. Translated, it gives CASSITGTANTEAFF.

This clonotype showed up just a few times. CDR3 sequence: CASSFPPGLRGVVRNQPQHF. CDR3 DNA: TGTGCCAGCAGTTTCCCTCCTGGTCTTAGGGGGGTTGTTCGCAATCAGCCCCAGCATTTT. V usage is TRBV28 and J usage is TRBJ1-5; TRBD1 might be the D (6 bases). The CDR3 loop spans 20 amino acids. Germline lookup yields CDR1 MDHEN and CDR2 SYDVKM. V shed 3 bases and J shed 2 bases, with 26 bases lying between them.

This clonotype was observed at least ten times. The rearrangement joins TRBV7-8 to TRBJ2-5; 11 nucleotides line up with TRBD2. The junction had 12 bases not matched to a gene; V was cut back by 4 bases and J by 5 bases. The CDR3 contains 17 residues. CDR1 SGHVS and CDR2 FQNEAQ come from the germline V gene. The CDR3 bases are TGTGCCAGCAGCTCTAGGGGCCTAGCGGGGGGCAGGGAGACCCAGTACTTC. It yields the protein CASSSRGLAGGRETQYF.

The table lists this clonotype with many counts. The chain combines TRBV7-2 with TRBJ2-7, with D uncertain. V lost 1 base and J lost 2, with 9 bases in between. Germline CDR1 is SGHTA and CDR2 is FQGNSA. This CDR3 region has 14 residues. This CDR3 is CASSLVGVPYEQYF. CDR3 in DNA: TGTGCCAGCAGCTTAGTTGGAGTCCCCTACGAGCAGTACTTC.

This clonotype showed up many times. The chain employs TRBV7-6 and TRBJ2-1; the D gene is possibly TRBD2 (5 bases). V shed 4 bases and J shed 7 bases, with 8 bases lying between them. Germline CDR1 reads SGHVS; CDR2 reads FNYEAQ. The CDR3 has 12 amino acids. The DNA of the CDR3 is TGTGCCAGCAGCTCCCGGACTAATGAGCAGTTCTTC. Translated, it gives CASSSRTNEQFF.

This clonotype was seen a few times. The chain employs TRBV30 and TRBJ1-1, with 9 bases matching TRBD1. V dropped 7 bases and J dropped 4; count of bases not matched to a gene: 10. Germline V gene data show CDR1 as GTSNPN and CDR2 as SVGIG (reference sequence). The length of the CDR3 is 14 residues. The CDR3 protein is CASAPGQGFTEAFF. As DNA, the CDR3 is TGTGCCTCGGCTCCGGGACAGGGTTTCACTGAAGCTTTCTTT.

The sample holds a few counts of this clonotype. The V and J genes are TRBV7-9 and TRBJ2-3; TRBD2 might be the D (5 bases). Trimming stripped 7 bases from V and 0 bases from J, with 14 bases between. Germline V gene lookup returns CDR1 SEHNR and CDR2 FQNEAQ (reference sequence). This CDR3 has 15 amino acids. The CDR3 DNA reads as TGTGCCAGCATGGAGAGCGGCACTAGCACAGATACGCAGTATTTT. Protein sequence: CASMESGTSTDTQYF.